This TCR beta chain is drawn from a study of blood T cell repertoires in COVID-19. In the authors' methods: Amplification of reference gene primers was used by the study to estimate nucleated cell counts. Data came from immunoSEQ multiplex PCR; TCRdb stores just in-frame clones and leaves some out. V and J calls and clone size are copied from that table; D and trimming were computed from the DNA. The data contain fewer than 250,000 clones, around 89% of them singletons. This CDR3 has 15 amino acids. CDR1 is LNHDA, CDR2 SQIVND, per germline (reference sequence). Losses at the gene ends were 7 bases for V and 2 bases for J; bases not matched to a gene: 6. The study recruited people aged roughly 18 to 100 years across about two dozen US areas.

The sample was PBMCs or T cells enriched from blood (not recorded which). The TCR was taken from a woman younger than 35 who had recovered from COVID-19. V is TRBV19 and J is TRBJ2-4, with 9 bases aligning to TRBD1. In nucleotides, the CDR3 is TGTGCCAGTAATACAGGGGGCGAATCCAAAAACATTCAGTACTTC. It translates to CASNTGGESKNIQYF.